This entry features one T cell receptor (beta chain) sequence. This clonotype has a handful of counts. No cognate antigen has been identified for it. Base qualities are not at hand, and no much larger clone is one base apart. Ficoll-Paque density gradient centrifugation was used to isolate PBMCs. The record originates from a study of T-cell memory formation after mild COVID-19 listed by TCRdb under 2021. For context, the study as a whole: Most TCR sequence clusters were specific to one of the two donors. Longitudinal TCRalpha and TCRbeta repertoire sequencing tracked T-cell clones expanding and contracting after mild COVID-19 in a couple of donors. Two young, previously healthy adult volunteers made up the cohort, one male and one female. Overall study outcomes, separate from this receptor: Clones contracting from day 15 to 85 had balanced CD4/CD8 phenotypes, while a second wave expanding from day 15 to 37 was biased towards CD4+. Only a couple of mild cases were covered by the study, and larger cohorts that include severe cases with pre-infection samples were considered necessary. Some responding clones were detected in pre-infection memory, suggesting pre-existing cross-reactive memory T cells joined the SARS-CoV-2 response. Contracting CD4+ clones were located mainly in the CM and EM memory subsets, whereas CD8+ clones were found to be enriched in EMRA. The second-wave clones that peaked on day 37 were not confirmed to be SARS-CoV-2 specific.

From its cysteine to its phenylalanine, the CDR3 spans 14 amino acids. The sequence is cut down to CDR3 DNA, 42 bases in frame from base 1. Per the germline V gene, SGHRS is the CDR1 and YFSETQ is the CDR2. A distance of 8 bases separates the germline ends of V and J, which lose 4 bases and 1 base respectively. Sequenced using an Illumina NovaSeq 6000. cDNA libraries for TCRalpha and TCRbeta were prepared by 5'RACE using constant-segment primers, with sample barcodes and unique molecular identifiers added. RNA was extracted from every sample with Trizol reagent. Library amplification was performed in two PCR steps, and a second sample barcode and Illumina TruSeq adapters were introduced in the second step. Sequencing of libraries was performed on an Illumina NovaSeq with 2 x 150 bp paired-end reads. In the paper's pipeline: With migec v1.2.7, reads were demultiplexed and then collapsed into UMI-guided consensus sequences. With mixcr v2.1.11, UMI consensuses were aligned to TRA and TRB V and J templates and assembled into clonotypes. A clonotype was counted as expanded or contracted only when both edgeR and NoisET called the clonotype significant, with the noise models trained on biological replicates. For edgeR calls, the cutoffs were a false discovery rate-adjusted p below 0.01 and a log2 fold-change threshold of 1. As an exploratory analysis of dynamics, PCA with hierarchical clustering was applied to max-normalized trajectories of the 1000 most abundant clonotypes. Separately sequenced CD4+ and CD8+ repertoires were used to assign the CD4 or CD8 phenotype of responding clones. The public reads were run again by TCRdb, first through fastp at Q25 and then through MiXCR, and only productive beta chains were kept. Here each entry gathers all rows of one CDR3 protein and keeps the most common genes and DNA. The authors' filters were not applied to this entry. The sample table lists over 55,000 distinct CDR3 sequences, 8% to 9.5% of them with a count of one. Approximately 1.2% of the sample is in the top ten clones.

The TCR comes from a man aged 18 to 35 who had mild COVID-19 (a few samples of this study predate the infection). The sample titles of this study are shuffled in the database, so cell type and time point are left out; the donor was told from shared clones. Here the chain combines TRBV5-1 and TRBJ1-4; TRBD1 is perhaps the D gene, given 5 matching bases. The sample was PBMCs or a T cell subset sorted from them (not recorded which). The DNA sequence reads TGCGCCAGCAGCCGAGGGGTAACTAATGAAAAACTGTTTTTT. Translated, it gives CASSRGVTNEKLFF.